This T cell receptor beta chain was found in a study of metastatic and nonmetastatic thyroid tumors. Whole-study context: Thyroid patients, malignant and benign, had repertoires compared across blood and tumor or nodule tissue. Study conclusions and caveats: In both blood and tumor samples, TCR beta diversity was reported significantly higher for malignant than benign nodules.

None of the patients had undergone any treatment ahead of thyroid surgery. In the original processing: The authors used CDR3 differences across clinicopathological groups to build a distant-metastasis classifier for papillary thyroid cancer. With MiXCR, TCRdb called clones anew from the PCR reads. The V and J calls reflect TCRdb's pipeline rather than the authors' work. The sample lists tens of thousands of clones, 10% to 12% occurring once. This clone is deemed medium-sized (0.01 to 0.1%). Antigen: not known. From germline, CDR1 is LNHNV and CDR2 YYDKDF (reference sequence). Trimming left V 0 bases short and J 2 bases short, with 9 bases between. The CDR3 is made up of 15 amino acids.

Sequenced: blood. The chain combines TRBV15 with TRBJ2-3, with D unresolved. The receptor's source is a female donor with papillary thyroid cancer or a benign thyroid nodule (not recorded which). Some clones in this sample may be carry-over from other donors' samples. CDR3 in DNA: TGTGCCACCAGCAGAGATGTGTGGGACACAGATACGCAGTATTTT. Protein: CATSRDVWDTDTQYF.